The entry below describes one T cell receptor beta chain. The record originates from a study of human T cells and chemical hapten exposure. Time point here: patch test 1, 2 weeks after DPC sensitization. Noted treatment: therapeutic diphenylcyclopropenone sensitization with weekly scalp DPC. V dropped 4 bases and J dropped 9 bases, with 10 bases sitting between them. CDR1 and CDR2 (germline): MNHEY, SVGEGT. CDR3 length: 12 amino acids. Individual cDNA molecules had unique molecular identifiers attached to them by the library. Each CDR3 protein is one row after TCRdb ran MiXCR on the RACE reads. The table has under 200,000 distinct CDR3 sequences, more than 12% seen once.

The source was whole blood, collected in connection with sensitization to the hapten diphenylcyclopropenone (DPC). The origin of this receptor is a woman aged 25 to 39 with alopecia areata. Some clones in this sample may be carry-over from other donors' samples. V and J are TRBV6-2 or TRBV6-3 and TRBJ1-3, with D hard to call. The CDR3 bases are TGTGCCAGCAGTTTGAGATACGGCACCATATATTTT. This translates into CASSLRYGTIYF.